This TCR beta chain was recovered during a study of blood T cell repertoires in COVID-19. Study background: The study drew acute and convalescent COVID-19 samples from the United States, Italy and Spain. T cells, B-cell-depleted T cells, or PBMCs supplied cDNA or gDNA.

As originally analysed: Researchers report that nucleated cell counts were estimated from reference gene primer amplification. Assay: immunoSEQ multiplex PCR; the TCRdb copy retains only in-frame clones and omits some. V and J calls and clone size follow that table, whereas D and trimming were derived from the DNA. The profile shows about 45,000 clones, approximately 83% of them singletons. The CDR3 has 13 amino acids. CDR1 and CDR2 (germline): MNHEY, SVGAGI. V was pared by 6 bases and J by 1 base, with 10 bases between. This sequence was found in a man older than 75 in a cohort sampled during active COVID-19. J is TRBJ2-7 and V is TRBV6-5, with unresolved D. Sequencing was carried out using peripheral blood. This CDR3 reads CASRIGRSYEQYF. DNA of the CDR3: TGTGCCAGCAGGATTGGGCGTTCCTACGAGCAGTACTTC.